The rows below give T cell receptor beta chains drawn from one sample of a study of cytomegalovirus exposure and HLA in healthy donors. Measured with immunoSEQ multiplex PCR; TCRdb has only the in-frame clones, and not every one. This table has around 150,000 clones, 75% to 95% appearing once. Sample: PBMCs. These TCRs come from a woman between 18 and 29 years old in good health and CMV-seropositive. The CDR3 runs from the conserved cysteine through the conserved F or W. The order of the fields is J gene, D gene, V gene, CDR3 protein. D genes are given only for firm matches.

TRBJ2-7 TRBD1 TRBV19 CASSATGGSYEQYF
TRBJ2-5 TRBD2 TRBV4-2 CASSQASGGETQYF
TRBJ2-3 TRBD2 TRBV5-1 CASSLGLAGGNTDTQYF
TRBJ2-5 NA TRBV19 CASSPLTGPPETQYF
TRBJ2-3 TRBD2 TRBV7-9 CASSLGLAGVTDTQYF
TRBJ1-1 NA TRBV15 CATSTPGQLNTEAFF
TRBJ2-3 NA TRBV15 CATSPSTDTQYF
TRBJ1-1 NA TRBV11-2 CASSFRGRVTEAFF
TRBJ2-3 NA TRBV27 CASSRERGTDTQYF
TRBJ2-1 TRBD2 TRBV18 CASSPSGRAGNEQFF
TRBJ2-1 NA TRBV12-5 CASGLKLSSYNEQFF
TRBJ1-2 NA TRBV7-2 CASSLEGTGMNYGYTF
TRBJ1-2 NA TRBV30 CAWSPETYYGYTF
TRBJ2-2 NA TRBV14 CASSRNRDSNTGELFF
TRBJ1-4 TRBD1 TRBV23-1 CASSHPTGGGEKLFF
TRBJ1-3 NA TRBV18 CASSRSGTGNTIYF
TRBJ2-7 TRBD2 TRBV11-1 CASSLRALAGAEQYF
TRBJ1-1 TRBD1 TRBV5-4 CASSPYGGTVNTEAFF
TRBJ2-7 TRBD1 TRBV28 CATRGTGFYEQYF
TRBJ2-4 TRBD2 TRBV9 CASTRGSGSWNIQYF
TRBJ2-7 NA TRBV7-8 CASSSSSYEQYF
TRBJ1-1 NA TRBV7-2 CASSLAQTEAFF
TRBJ1-1 NA TRBV6-6 CASSQDTEAFF
TRBJ2-5 NA TRBV7-9 CASSLTPTTGPQYF
TRBJ1-1 TRBD1 TRBV29-1 CSFGQGSRTEAFF
TRBJ2-3 NA TRBV6-5 CASSSLEATQYF
TRBJ2-1 NA TRBV2 CASSLDKQTYNEQFF
TRBJ2-1 NA TRBV9 CASSVVEGGWNEQFF
TRBJ2-7 TRBD2 TRBV9 CASSVGPRGEHEQYF
TRBJ1-5 NA TRBV28 CASARWLGEGQPQHF
TRBJ1-6 NA TRBV5-4 CASSLVPSNSPLHF
TRBJ2-3 NA TRBV15 CATSRAGPSTDTQYF
TRBJ2-7 TRBD1 TRBV15 CATSADRASYEQYF